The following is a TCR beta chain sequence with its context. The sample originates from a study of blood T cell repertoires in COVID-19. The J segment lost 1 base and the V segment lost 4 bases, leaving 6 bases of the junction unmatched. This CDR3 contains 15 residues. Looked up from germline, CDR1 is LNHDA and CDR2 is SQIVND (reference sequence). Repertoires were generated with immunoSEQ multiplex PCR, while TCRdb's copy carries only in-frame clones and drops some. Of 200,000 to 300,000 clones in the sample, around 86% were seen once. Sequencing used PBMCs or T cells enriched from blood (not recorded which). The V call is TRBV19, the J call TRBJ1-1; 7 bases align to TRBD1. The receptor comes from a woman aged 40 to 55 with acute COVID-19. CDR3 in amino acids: CASSTTGLGNTEAFF. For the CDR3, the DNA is TGTGCCAGTAGTACGACAGGGCTGGGGAACACTGAAGCTTTCTTT.